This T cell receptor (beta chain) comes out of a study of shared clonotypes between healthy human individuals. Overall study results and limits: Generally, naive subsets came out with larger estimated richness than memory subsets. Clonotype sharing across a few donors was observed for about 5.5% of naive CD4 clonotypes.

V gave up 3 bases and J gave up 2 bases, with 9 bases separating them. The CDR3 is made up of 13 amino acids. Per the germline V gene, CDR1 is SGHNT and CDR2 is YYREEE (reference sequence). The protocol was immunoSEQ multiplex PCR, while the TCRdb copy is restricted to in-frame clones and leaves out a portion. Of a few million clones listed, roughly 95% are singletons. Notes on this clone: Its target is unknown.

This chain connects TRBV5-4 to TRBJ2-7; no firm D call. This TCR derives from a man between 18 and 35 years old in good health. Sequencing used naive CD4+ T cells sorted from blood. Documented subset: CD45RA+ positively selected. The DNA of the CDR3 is TGTGCCAGCAGCTACTCGGACGCCTACGAGCAGTACTTC. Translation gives CASSYSDAYEQYF.